These T cell receptor beta chains were read from a single sample in a study of blood T cell repertoires in COVID-19. Measured with immunoSEQ multiplex PCR; TCRdb has only the in-frame clones, and not every one. The sample contains about 220,000 clones, 85% to 90% of which appear only once. Specimen: PBMCs or T cells enriched from blood (not recorded which). The receptors stem from a woman aged 45-65 years with acute COVID-19. Each CDR3 is given without its conserved first and last residue.

CDR3aa	len	v_gene	j_gene
ASSRSVPSYEQY	12	TRBV5-1	TRBJ2-7
ASSDRDRGGYT	11	TRBV27	TRBJ1-2
ASSHGQGSSPLH	12	TRBV5-1	TRBJ1-6
ARTTPGGREQY	11	TRBV2	TRBJ2-7
ATSKGALSYEQY	12	TRBV15	TRBJ2-7
ASSVDGRGNYGYT	13	TRBV9	TRBJ1-2
ASGWTSDTQY	10	TRBV12-5	TRBJ2-3
ASSQGPKGNTIY	12	TRBV3-1/TRBV3-2	TRBJ1-3
AWAGGPTGELF	11	TRBV30	TRBJ2-2
AISEPAPGEQY	11	TRBV10-3	TRBJ2-7
SVWTALYGYT	10	TRBV29-1	TRBJ1-2
ASSAGTQY	8	TRBV7-2	TRBJ2-5
AAMVNTEAF	9	TRBV5-1	TRBJ1-1
ASSPRAATQGYNEQF	15	TRBV18	TRBJ2-1
ASSLSPGFSLGYT	13	TRBV27	TRBJ1-2
ASSQGTERSPLH	12	TRBV3-1/TRBV3-2	TRBJ1-6
ASSFFGQGDLGNEQF	15	TRBV11-3	TRBJ2-1
ASSIAGGSYEQY	12	TRBV19	TRBJ2-7
ASSQDLGRGTGELF	14	TRBV4-2	TRBJ2-2
ASSRLDREADTQY	13	TRBV27	TRBJ2-3
ASSPLAGGWETQY	13	TRBV3-1/TRBV3-2	TRBJ2-5
ASSLRASGRSRYEQY	15	TRBV11-2	TRBJ2-7
ASSQDSICSGANVLT	15	TRBV23-1	TRBJ2-6
ASSSVELLNQPQH	13	TRBV28	TRBJ1-5
ASSSPGQGSSEQF	13	TRBV28	TRBJ2-1
ASSITGRTGYNEQF	14	TRBV7-8	TRBJ2-1
ASSIGRLAYGANVLT	15	TRBV9	TRBJ2-6
ATSDSKEPYTDTQY	14	TRBV24-1	TRBJ2-3
ASSFIDRNTEAF	12	TRBV5-1	TRBJ1-1
AIRGGLNQPQH	11	TRBV10-3	TRBJ1-5
SVVGLAGVGELF	12	TRBV29-1	TRBJ2-2